Each of the 21 T cell receptor beta chains below was sequenced from the same sample in a study of beta chain features in type 1 diabetes. Study-level results: In all four CD4+ subsets, TCRB CDR3 length was significantly, moderately reduced in type 1 diabetes.

Since all of the isolated RNA was reverse transcribed, expressed TCRB transcripts were what got sequenced. Profiled with immunoSEQ multiplex PCR; TCRdb holds only in-frame clones, not every one. The repertoire consists of hundreds of thousands of clones, with more than 12% occurring once and the leading ten covering around 0.04%. Their cognate antigens are unknown. The sequencing sample was made of naive CD4+ T cells from blood. All receptors derive from a man aged 18-30 years with type 1 diabetes.

This chain links TRBV18 with TRBJ2-7; D is possibly TRBD2 (5 bases). V lost 2 bases and J lost 5, with 13 bases in between. The CDR3 spans 14 residues. Germline V gives CDR1 KGHSH, CDR2 LQKENI. CDR3 sequence (DNA): TGTGCCAGCTCACCAACGAACGGAGGCGACGAGCAGTACTTC. This codes for CASSPTNGGDEQYF. The full variable domain, its missing parts supplied by reference TRBV18 and TRBJ2-7, is NAGVMQNPRHLVRRRGQEARLRCSPMKGHSHVYWYRQLPEEGLKFMVYLQKENIIDESGMPKERFSAEFPKEGPSILRIQQVVRGDSAAYFCASSPTNGGDEQYFGPGTRLTVT.

The chain uses TRBV27 and TRBJ2-4; D not certain. The CDR3 is made up of 15 amino acids. V was clipped by 3 bases and J by 2 bases, with 11 bases between them. Germline V gives CDR1 MNHEY, CDR2 SMNVEV (reference sequence). CDR3 sequence: CASSFGGHTKNIQYF. The CDR3, as DNA: TGTGCCAGCAGTTTTGGCGGCCACACCAAAAACATTCAGTACTTC.

The V call is TRBV28, the J call TRBJ2-1, with TRBD1 as a possible D gene (7 bases). CDR1 is MDHEN, CDR2 SYDVKM, per germline. The CDR3 spans 16 residues. V dropped 5 bases and J dropped 4 bases, with 18 bases sitting between them. CDR3 coding DNA: TGTGCCAGCAGTCCGGGGGACAGCGGCGGATACAATGAGCAGTTCTTC. Translated, it gives CASSPGDSGGYNEQFF.

This chain connects TRBV11-2 to TRBJ1-2; 9 positions match TRBD1. Losses at the gene ends were 4 bases for V and 8 bases for J; bases not matched to a gene: 8. The CDR3 consists of 14 residues. Germline-derived CDR1 and CDR2 are SGHAT and FQNNGV. The CDR3 here is CASSSGQGVGGYTF. CDR3 coding DNA: TGTGCCAGCAGCTCGGGACAGGGTGTCGGGGGCTACACCTTC.

This clone was observed a handful of times. J is TRBJ2-1 and V is TRBV5-4, with D possibly being TRBD2 (6 bases). Trimming took 10 bases from V and 4 from J, leaving 21 bases between them. The CDR3 extends over 15 amino acids. The germline gives CDR1 SGHNT, CDR2 YYREEE (reference sequence). CDR3 residues: CAAWYPMGGYNEQFF. CDR3 bases: TGTGCCGCCTGGTATCCTATGGGAGGATACAATGAGCAGTTCTTC.

This clone was found a few times. The rearrangement uses TRBV5-1 and TRBJ1-1, with 10 nucleotides matching TRBD1. CDR3 size: 16 residues. Looked up from germline, CDR1 is SGHRS and CDR2 is YFSETQ. The V and J ends lost 5 bases and 4 bases, in that order; junction bases with no gene match: 11. The CDR3 coding sequence is TGCGCCAGCAGTCGTGACAGGGGGCGGGTGAGCACTGAAGCTTTCTTT. Translating it yields CASSRDRGRVSTEAFF.

This clone has a handful of counts. This rearrangement joins TRBV18 to TRBJ1-2; D is undetermined. Germline V gives CDR1 KGHSH, CDR2 LQKENI. The V end lost 2 bases, the J end lost 8 bases, and 18 bases lay between the germline ends. The CDR3 covers 15 residues. The CDR3 bases are TGTGCCAGCTCACCAGCCTCGTCCCCGAGTGGGGGCTACACCTTC. Protein product: CASSPASSPSGGYTF. The full variable domain, with the rest looked up from reference TRBV18 and TRBJ1-2, is NAGVMQNPRHLVRRRGQEARLRCSPMKGHSHVYWYRQLPEEGLKFMVYLQKENIIDESGMPKERFSAEFPKEGPSILRIQQVVRGDSAAYFCASSPASSPSGGYTFGSGTRLTVV.

This clone was counted a few times. The gene calls are TRBV27 and TRBJ2-5; tentative D call: TRBD2 (6 bases). V was trimmed by 6 bases and J by 2 bases, leaving 16 bases between them. The CDR3 is 15 residues long. CDR1 MNHEY and CDR2 SMNVEV come from the germline V gene (reference sequence). The chain's CDR3 is CASSLVLAGQETQYF. As DNA, the CDR3 is TGTGCCAGCAGCCTAGTACTAGCAGGACAAGAGACCCAGTACTTC.

The chain joins TRBV5-1 to TRBJ2-1; 15 nucleotides align to TRBD2. V was clipped by 4 bases and J by 0 bases; unmatched bases: 8. The V gene's germline CDR1 is SGHRS and CDR2 YFSETQ. This CDR3 spans 19 amino acids. CDR3 DNA sequence: TGCGCCAGCAGCAAAGGACTAGCGGGAGGGCCCAGCTCCTACAATGAGCAGTTCTTC. It specifies CASSKGLAGGPSSYNEQFF.

The chain links TRBV28 to TRBJ1-2; TRBD1 matches at 7 bases. Germline loops: CDR1 MDHEN, CDR2 SYDVKM. The CDR3 length is 14 residues. Losses at the gene ends were 4 bases for V and 8 bases for J; bases not matched to a gene: 10. The CDR3 protein is CASSSGQGDHGYTF. DNA for the CDR3: TGTGCCAGCAGTTCGGGGCAGGGGGATCACGGCTACACCTTC.

This chain links TRBV11-1 with TRBJ2-5; TRBD1 might be the D (6 bases). V was clipped by 4 bases and J by 7 bases, with 10 bases between them. The CDR3 totals 12 residues. CDR1 is SGHAT and CDR2 is FQDESV in the germline V gene (reference sequence). The CDR3 DNA sequence: TGTGCCAGCAGCTCACAGGGCCGGACCCAGTACTTC. It yields the protein CASSSQGRTQYF.

This clone was picked up a small number of times. The CDR3 spells CASSRYTYSDEQFF. In DNA, the CDR3 is TGTGCCAGCAGCCGGTACACCTATTCGGATGAGCAGTTCTTC. The rearrangement uses TRBV5-4 and TRBJ2-1; no clear D gene. The length of the CDR3 is 14 residues. V lost 4 bases, J lost 8 bases, and 16 bases lay in between. Germline V CDR1 and CDR2: SGHNT, YYREEE (reference sequence).

The chain has TRBV5-1 and TRBJ1-5; perhaps TRBD1 as D (5 bases). CDR1 is SGHRS and CDR2 is YFSETQ in the germline V gene. There are 15 residues in the CDR3. The V end was cut by 0 bases, the J end by 4 bases, with 11 bases between. The DNA for the CDR3 is TGCGCCAGCAGCTTGGTTGACAGCCGTAATCAGCCCCAGCATTTT. It is translated as CASSLVDSRNQPQHF. Supplemented by reference TRBV5-1 and TRBJ1-5, the full variable domain reads KAGVTQTPRYLIKTRGQQVTLSCSPISGHRSVSWYQQTPGQGLQFLFEYFSETQRNKGNFPGRFSGRQFSNSRSEMNVSTLELGDSALYLCASSLVDSRNQPQHFGDGTRLSIL.

The chain recombines TRBV7-2 with TRBJ2-7, with D possibly matching TRBD2 (5 bases). V was cut by 1 base and J by 1 base, with 11 bases left in between. CDR3 length: 15 amino acids. In germline, CDR1 is SGHTA, CDR2 FQGNSA. CDR3 sequence: CASSLDLRGSYEQYF. CDR3 DNA sequence: TGTGCCAGCAGCTTAGACCTACGGGGTTCCTACGAGCAGTACTTC.

The V and J genes are TRBV5-1 and TRBJ2-3; no clear D gene. Germline loops: CDR1 SGHRS, CDR2 YFSETQ. V lost 4 bases to trimming and J lost 4 bases, with 13 bases between them. This CDR3 is built from 14 residues. In DNA, the CDR3 is TGCGCCAGCAGCCCGTTAGATTCGGCAGATACGCAGTATTTT. The encoded protein is CASSPLDSADTQYF. Based on the CDR3 plus reference TRBV5-1 and TRBJ2-3, the full variable domain is KAGVTQTPRYLIKTRGQQVTLSCSPISGHRSVSWYQQTPGQGLQFLFEYFSETQRNKGNFPGRFSGRQFSNSRSEMNVSTLELGDSALYLCASSPLDSADTQYFGPGTRLTVL.

This clone occurred a few times. The genes are TRBV30 and TRBJ1-2, with D hard to call. V dropped 0 bases and J dropped 3 bases, with 17 bases sitting between them. The length of the CDR3 is 16 residues. CDR1 and CDR2 (germline): GTSNPN, SVGIG (reference sequence). The CDR3 DNA is TGTGCCTGGAGTGTACTGGGTGGACGGATTTACTATGGCTACACCTTC. Amino acid sequence: CAWSVLGGRIYYGYTF.

A few counts support this clone. The chain employs TRBV2 and TRBJ2-2; 8 bases fit TRBD1. This CDR3 region has 16 residues. The V and J ends lost 5 bases and 1 base, in that order; junction bases with no gene match: 6. The germline CDR1 and CDR2 sequences are SNHLY and FYNNEI. As DNA, the CDR3 is TGTGCCAGCAGTACCCAGGGGGCGCTGAACACCGGGGAGCTGTTTTTT. Protein product: CASSTQGALNTGELFF.

The chain uses TRBV4-2 and TRBJ2-3; the match to TRBD2 covers 9 bases. The CDR3 is 17 residues long. From germline, CDR1 is LGHNA and CDR2 YNFKEQ. The V segment lost 4 bases and the J segment 4 bases; nucleotides outside the gene matches: 12. CDR3 amino acids: CASSPRNGTSMADTQYF. The DNA of the CDR3 is TGTGCCAGCAGCCCGCGCAACGGGACTAGCATGGCAGATACGCAGTATTTT.

This clone was counted only a few times. This sequence joins TRBV2 and TRBJ1-1, with no clear D. Germline V gene data show CDR1 as SNHLY and CDR2 as FYNNEI. The CDR3 runs to 13 residues. Trimming pared 4 bases from V and 1 base from J, leaving 7 bases between. The CDR3 DNA sequence: TGTGCCAGCAGTGCGCGTGAGAACACTGAAGCTTTCTTT. Amino acid sequence: CASSARENTEAFF.

This clone came up a few times. Additional DNA sequences in this sample encode the identical CDR3. The chain links TRBV5-1 to TRBJ2-1; tentatively, D is TRBD2 (5 bases). V lost 0 bases and J 7 bases, leaving 8 bases between the germline ends. The CDR3 length is 13 residues. CDR1 is SGHRS, CDR2 YFSETQ, per germline. This chain's CDR3 is CASSLGSGNEQFF. DNA of the CDR3: TGCGCCAGCAGCTTGGGTTCGGGGAATGAGCAGTTCTTC.

The rearrangement uses TRBV6-5 and TRBJ2-1; maybe TRBD1 (6 bases). Germline values: CDR1 MNHEY, CDR2 SVGAGI. The CDR3 contains 15 residues. V shed 0 bases and J shed 8 bases, with 14 bases lying between them. CDR3: CASSYSKAGEYEQFF. DNA of the CDR3: TGTGCCAGCAGTTACTCGAAGGCAGGGGAATATGAGCAGTTCTTC.